This paragraph covers one T cell receptor (beta chain) sequence. What it binds is unknown. Trimming removed 5 bases from V and 3 bases from J; junction bases left unmatched: 12. This CDR3 is built from 16 residues. From germline, CDR1 is SGHAT and CDR2 FQNNGV. This specimen belongs to a study of cytomegalovirus exposure and HLA in healthy donors. Study-level results: When a later analysis compared HLA-associated TCR beta chains with equally common others, the HLA-associated chains turned out to be more clonally expanded and to have lower generation probabilities. Sequences of the TCR beta chain were said to predict the HLA-A and HLA-B alleles of most subjects accurately. Later analysis associated a missense DCLRE1C variant with TCR beta V- and J-gene trimming.

The PCR was carried out with 60 Vbeta primers and 13 Jbeta primers. As handled by the study authors: Later analysis identified tens of millions of unique TCR beta chains, about 10 million shared. The assay was immunoSEQ multiplex PCR, and TCRdb's table has in-frame clones only and misses some. The V and J calls and clone size come from that table; D and trimming were worked out from the DNA. The listing contains around 160,000 clones. This rearrangement joins TRBV11-2 to TRBJ2-7; TRBD2 matches 8 bases. The sample comprised PBMCs. The sequence derives from a woman in her forties or fifties in good health and CMV-seronegative. CDR3 loop: CASSRLGGSGIYEQYF. As DNA, the CDR3 is TGTGCCAGCAGCCGTCTGGGGGGTAGCGGGATCTACGAGCAGTACTTC. Together with reference TRBV11-2 and TRBJ2-7, the CDR3 gives the full variable domain: EAGVAQSPRYKIIEKRQSVAFWCNPISGHATLYWYQQILGQGPKLLIQFQNNGVVDDSQLPKDRFSAERLKGVDSTLKIQPAKLEDSAVYLCASSRLGGSGIYEQYFGPGTRLTVT.